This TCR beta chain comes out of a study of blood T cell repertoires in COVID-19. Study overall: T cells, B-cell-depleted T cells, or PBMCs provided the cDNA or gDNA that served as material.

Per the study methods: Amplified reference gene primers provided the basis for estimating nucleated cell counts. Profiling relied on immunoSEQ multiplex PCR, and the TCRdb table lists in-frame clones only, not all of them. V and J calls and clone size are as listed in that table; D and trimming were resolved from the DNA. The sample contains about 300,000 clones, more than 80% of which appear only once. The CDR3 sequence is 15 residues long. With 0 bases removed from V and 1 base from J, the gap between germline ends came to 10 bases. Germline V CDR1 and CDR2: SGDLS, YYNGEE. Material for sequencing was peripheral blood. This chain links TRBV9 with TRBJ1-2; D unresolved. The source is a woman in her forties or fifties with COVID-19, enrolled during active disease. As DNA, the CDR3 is TGTGCCAGCAGCGTAGCTATGAACAGTAACTATGGCTACACCTTC. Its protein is CASSVAMNSNYGYTF.